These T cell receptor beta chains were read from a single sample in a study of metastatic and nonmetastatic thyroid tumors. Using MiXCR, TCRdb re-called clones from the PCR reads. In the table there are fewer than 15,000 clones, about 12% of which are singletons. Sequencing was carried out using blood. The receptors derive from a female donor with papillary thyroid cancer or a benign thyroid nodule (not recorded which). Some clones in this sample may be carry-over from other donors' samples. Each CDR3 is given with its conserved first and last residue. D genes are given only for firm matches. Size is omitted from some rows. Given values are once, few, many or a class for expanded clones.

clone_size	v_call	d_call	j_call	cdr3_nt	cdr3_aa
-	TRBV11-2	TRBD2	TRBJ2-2	TGTGCCAGCAGCTTAGAGACTAGCGGGGTGGCCGGGGAGCTGTTTTTT	CASSLETSGVAGELFF
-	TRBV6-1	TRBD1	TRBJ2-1	TGTGCCAGTCGCATTCCGGGACAGTCTTACAATGAGCAGTTCTTC	CASRIPGQSYNEQFF
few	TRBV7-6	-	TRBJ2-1	TGTGCCAACATCTCGACTACAGTACAGTTCTTC	CANISTTVQFF
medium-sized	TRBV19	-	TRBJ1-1	TGTGCCAGTAGTACGTTCAGGGGGAACACTGAAGCTTTCTTT	CASSTFRGNTEAFF
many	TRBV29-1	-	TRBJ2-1	TGCAGCGTTGTCGGACAGAGCCCTTACAATGAGCAGTTCTTC	CSVVGQSPYNEQFF
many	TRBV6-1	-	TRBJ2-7	TGTGCCAGCAGCAAACTCGTGGGGGGCTCGGACGAGCAGTACTTC	CASSKLVGGSDEQYF
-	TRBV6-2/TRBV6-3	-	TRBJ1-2	TGTGCCCTCCGAAAGACAGGCGCCTATGGCTACACCTTC	CALRKTGAYGYTF
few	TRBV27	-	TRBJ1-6	TGTGCCAGCAGTCTACGACCGACAACTATCTCACCCCTCCACTTT	CASSLRPTTISPLHF
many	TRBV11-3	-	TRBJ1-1	TGTGCCAGCAGCCCTCAAGGGACCATGAACACTGAAGCTTTCTTT	CASSPQGTMNTEAFF
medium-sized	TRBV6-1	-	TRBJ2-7	TGTGCCAGCAGTGAGGACGTAGGACCCTACGAGCAGTACTTC	CASSEDVGPYEQYF
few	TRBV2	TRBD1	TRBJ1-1	TGTGCCAGCAAGTTTGGGACAGGGGTGTTCGGTGGGGGGAACACTGAAGCTTTCTTT	CASKFGTGVFGGGNTEAFF
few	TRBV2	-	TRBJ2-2	TGTGCCAGCAGTGTTTTTGTGGGAGGAGCCGGGGAGCTGTTTTTT	CASSVFVGGAGELFF
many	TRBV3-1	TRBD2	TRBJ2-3	TGTGCCAGCAGCCAAGCTAGCGGCCTCACAGATACGCAGTATTTT	CASSQASGLTDTQYF
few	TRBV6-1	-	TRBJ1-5	TGTGCCAGCAGCGAATCCGGATGGGGAAATCAGCCCCAGCATTTT	CASSESGWGNQPQHF
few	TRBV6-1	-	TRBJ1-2	TGTGCCAGCTTCGGATTTGGTTACTATGGCTACACCTTC	CASFGFGYYGYTF
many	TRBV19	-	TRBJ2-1	TGTGCCAGTAGGCGGGGATACGATGAGCAGTTCTTC	CASRRGYDEQFF
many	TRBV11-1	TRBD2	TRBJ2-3	TGTGCCAGCAGCCCCGGGACTAGCGGAATTTTTGATACGCAGTATTTT	CASSPGTSGIFDTQYF
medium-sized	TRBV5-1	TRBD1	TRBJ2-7	TGCGCCAGCAGCTTCTCCGGGACAGGACCCTACGAGCAGTACTTC	CASSFSGTGPYEQYF
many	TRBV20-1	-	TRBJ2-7	TGCAGTGCCCAAGCGGGTGAGCAGTACTTC	CSAQAGEQYF
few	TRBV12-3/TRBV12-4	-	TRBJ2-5	TGTGCCAGCAGTTCCAACGGGACCATTCAAGAGACTCAGTACTTC	CASSSNGTIQETQYF